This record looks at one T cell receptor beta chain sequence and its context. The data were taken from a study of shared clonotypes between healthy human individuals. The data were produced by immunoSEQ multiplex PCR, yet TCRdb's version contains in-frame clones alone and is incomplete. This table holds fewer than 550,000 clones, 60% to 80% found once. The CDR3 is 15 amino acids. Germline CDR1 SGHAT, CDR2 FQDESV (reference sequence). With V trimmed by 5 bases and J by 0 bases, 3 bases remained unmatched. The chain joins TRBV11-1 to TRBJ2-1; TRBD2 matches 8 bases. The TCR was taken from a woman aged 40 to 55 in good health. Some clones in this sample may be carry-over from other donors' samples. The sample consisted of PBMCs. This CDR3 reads CASSKSGSSYNEQFF. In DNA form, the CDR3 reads TGTGCCAGCAGCAAAAGCGGGAGCTCCTACAATGAGCAGTTCTTC.